This TCR beta chain emerged from a study of shared clonotypes between healthy human individuals. V lost 1 base, J lost 4 bases, and 5 bases stayed unmatched. This CDR3 contains 16 residues. Germline V CDR1 and CDR2: SGDLS, YYNGEE. The method was immunoSEQ multiplex PCR; TCRdb's version includes in-frame clones alone and lacks a portion of them. In the table there are a few million clones, around 94% of which are singletons. The sequencing input was naive CD4+ T cells sorted from blood. The sample's subset: CD45RA+ positively selected. The TCR was taken from a man younger than 30 in good health. The chain combines TRBV9 with TRBJ2-2, with TRBD2 matching over 9 bases. DNA for the CDR3: TGTGCCAGCAGCGTAAGTAGCGGGAGATTCACCGGGGAGCTGTTTTTT. Protein sequence: CASSVSSGRFTGELFF.